The rows below give T cell receptor beta chains drawn from one sample of a study of T and B cells in COVID-19 patients. Each CDR3 protein is one row after TCRdb ran MiXCR on the multiplex PCR reads. The profile shows 20,000 or so distinct CDR3 sequences, 30% to 45% of them singletons. Specimen: blood. Receptors originate from a human donor with active COVID-19. Both conserved end residues are trimmed from each CDR3. The order of the fields is CDR3 protein, clone size, J gene, V gene. Clone size is not always given. Where it is, it says once, few, many or a class for expanded clones.

CDR3aa: ASSPTGADSPLH; abundance: -; j_gene: TRBJ1-6; v_gene: TRBV11-1
CDR3aa: ASSEVRNSNQPQH; abundance: -; j_gene: TRBJ1-5; v_gene: TRBV6-1
CDR3aa: ASSEAGVATPYEQY; abundance: -; j_gene: TRBJ2-7; v_gene: TRBV6-1
CDR3aa: ASSPGGPYTNTEAF; abundance: -; j_gene: TRBJ1-1; v_gene: TRBV5-6
CDR3aa: SASYGTGGIDEQF; abundance: -; j_gene: TRBJ2-1; v_gene: TRBV20-1
CDR3aa: ASSYRHGWANTIY; abundance: -; j_gene: TRBJ1-3; v_gene: TRBV27
CDR3aa: ASSSSSGGFYNEQF; abundance: -; j_gene: TRBJ2-1; v_gene: TRBV6-5
CDR3aa: SVEDLTVGGEYADYGYT; abundance: few; j_gene: TRBJ1-2; v_gene: TRBV29-1
CDR3aa: SVDPTGGGEPRDQPQH; abundance: -; j_gene: TRBJ1-5; v_gene: TRBV29-1
CDR3aa: ASRVPGLAGGGKNIQY; abundance: -; j_gene: TRBJ2-4; v_gene: TRBV6-1
CDR3aa: SVIDGGTDTQY; abundance: medium-sized; j_gene: TRBJ2-3; v_gene: TRBV29-1
CDR3aa: ASSTQRPGQSLANYGYT; abundance: -; j_gene: TRBJ1-2; v_gene: TRBV19
CDR3aa: ASKWGGGNTDTQY; abundance: -; j_gene: TRBJ2-3; v_gene: TRBV12-3/TRBV12-4
CDR3aa: ASSLGRGGQETQY; abundance: once; j_gene: TRBJ2-5; v_gene: TRBV7-2
CDR3aa: ASSELAGGEETQY; abundance: -; j_gene: TRBJ2-5; v_gene: TRBV5-6
CDR3aa: ASSLGPLNTEAF; abundance: few; j_gene: TRBJ1-1; v_gene: TRBV27
CDR3aa: ASSSGRTGRYYEQY; abundance: -; j_gene: TRBJ2-7; v_gene: TRBV5-5
CDR3aa: ASSPTGGIYNEQF; abundance: -; j_gene: TRBJ2-1; v_gene: TRBV5-4
CDR3aa: ASSEDRGRNEKLF; abundance: few; j_gene: TRBJ1-4; v_gene: TRBV5-4
CDR3aa: ASSWTGLNTEAF; abundance: -; j_gene: TRBJ1-1; v_gene: TRBV11-2
CDR3aa: ASSRKGIGNQPQH; abundance: medium-sized; j_gene: TRBJ1-5; v_gene: TRBV12-3/TRBV12-4
CDR3aa: AISAFSVGAGDTQY; abundance: -; j_gene: TRBJ2-3; v_gene: TRBV10-3
CDR3aa: ASSLRGVRGEKLF; abundance: -; j_gene: TRBJ1-4; v_gene: TRBV12-3/TRBV12-4
CDR3aa: ASSLGARGLGTNTGELF; abundance: -; j_gene: TRBJ2-2; v_gene: TRBV7-2
CDR3aa: ASHSIADTQY; abundance: few; j_gene: TRBJ2-3; v_gene: TRBV28
CDR3aa: ASAFEGGGNTGELF; abundance: -; j_gene: TRBJ2-2; v_gene: TRBV5-1
CDR3aa: AISPGTGNTGELF; abundance: -; j_gene: TRBJ2-2; v_gene: TRBV10-3
CDR3aa: ASSIGGRAVIGELF; abundance: few; j_gene: TRBJ2-2; v_gene: TRBV19
CDR3aa: ASSQHMNTGELF; abundance: -; j_gene: TRBJ2-2; v_gene: TRBV14
CDR3aa: ATTPGTKNTEAF; abundance: -; j_gene: TRBJ1-1; v_gene: TRBV15
CDR3aa: ASSLTPGETQY; abundance: many; j_gene: TRBJ2-5; v_gene: TRBV19
CDR3aa: ASSPFVGGDTGELF; abundance: few; j_gene: TRBJ2-2; v_gene: TRBV7-2
CDR3aa: SVDSGYPYNEQF; abundance: medium-sized; j_gene: TRBJ2-1; v_gene: TRBV29-1
CDR3aa: SARDGSSSYNEQF; abundance: few; j_gene: TRBJ2-1; v_gene: TRBV20-1
CDR3aa: ASSYGLAGNEQF; abundance: few; j_gene: TRBJ2-1; v_gene: TRBV14
CDR3aa: ASSLSGGYNSPLH; abundance: few; j_gene: TRBJ1-6; v_gene: TRBV5-6
CDR3aa: ASTAGTGTGELF; abundance: few; j_gene: TRBJ2-2; v_gene: TRBV5-4
CDR3aa: ASSEEGLGDTQY; abundance: -; j_gene: TRBJ2-3; v_gene: TRBV6-1
CDR3aa: ATSDTSGGSTDTQY; abundance: once; j_gene: TRBJ2-3; v_gene: TRBV24-1
CDR3aa: ASSISTPGLDEKLF; abundance: few; j_gene: TRBJ1-4; v_gene: TRBV19
CDR3aa: ASSLASVYNEQF; abundance: -; j_gene: TRBJ2-1; v_gene: TRBV7-6
CDR3aa: ASSFSQVNEKLF; abundance: -; j_gene: TRBJ1-4; v_gene: TRBV12-3/TRBV12-4
CDR3aa: ASSQDRPGQGSDTQY; abundance: -; j_gene: TRBJ2-3; v_gene: TRBV4-2
CDR3aa: ASSLQRGGIDEQF; abundance: -; j_gene: TRBJ2-1; v_gene: TRBV7-9